This entry concerns a single T cell receptor (beta chain). Its target is unknown. A junction boundary mismatches the germline segment, possibly from a read error. These data belong to a study of metastatic and nonmetastatic thyroid tumors. Study observations and caveats: Significantly higher TCR beta diversity was reportedly seen in malignant thyroid tumors than benign nodules, in blood and tumor.

This CDR3 comprises 16 residues. Germline lookup yields CDR1 DFQATT and CDR2 SNEGSKA (reference sequence). Using MiXCR, TCRdb reanalyzed the PCR reads. The sample includes some 40,000 clones, roughly 18% of them seen just once. Patients had received no treatment of any kind before thyroid surgery. The TCR comes from a female donor with papillary thyroid cancer or a benign thyroid nodule (not recorded which). Some clones in this sample may be carry-over from other donors' samples. V and J are TRBV20-1 and TRBJ2-7, with a tentative D call TRBD1 (5 bases). The sample taken for sequencing was blood. The DNA for the CDR3 is TGCAGCGCTAGATACCTCACCCGACTGGGGCGCTACGAGCAGTACTTC. This translates into CSARYLTRLGRYEQYF.